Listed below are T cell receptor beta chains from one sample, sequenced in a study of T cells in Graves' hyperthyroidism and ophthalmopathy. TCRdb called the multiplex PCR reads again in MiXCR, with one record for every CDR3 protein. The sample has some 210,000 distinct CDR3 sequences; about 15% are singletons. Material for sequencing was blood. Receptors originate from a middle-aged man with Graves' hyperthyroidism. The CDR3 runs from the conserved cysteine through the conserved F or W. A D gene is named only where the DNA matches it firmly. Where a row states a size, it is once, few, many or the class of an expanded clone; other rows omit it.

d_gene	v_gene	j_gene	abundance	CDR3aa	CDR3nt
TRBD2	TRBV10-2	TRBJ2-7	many	CASRGWGLAVSSYEQYF	TGCGCCAGCAGGGGGTGGGGACTAGCAGTCAGCTCCTACGAGCAGTACTTC
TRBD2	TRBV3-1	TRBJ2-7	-	CASSQGGGVREQYF	TGTGCCAGCAGCCAAGGGGGAGGGGTCCGCGAGCAGTACTTC
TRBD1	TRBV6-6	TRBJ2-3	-	CASSYPRDRENTDTQYF	TGTGCCAGCAGTTACCCGCGGGACAGGGAGAACACAGATACGCAGTATTTT
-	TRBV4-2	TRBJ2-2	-	CASSQGSSNTGELFF	TGTGCCAGCAGCCAAGGATCCAGTAACACCGGGGAGCTGTTTTTT
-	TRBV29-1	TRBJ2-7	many	CSVEIGSRPEQYF	TGCAGCGTTGAAATTGGGTCCAGGCCCGAGCAGTACTTC
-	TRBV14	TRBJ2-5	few	CASSQLGTGYQETQYF	TGTGCCAGCAGCCAACTAGGAACCGGGTACCAAGAGACCCAGTACTTC
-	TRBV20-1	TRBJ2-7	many	CSARDVKGPYEQYF	TGCAGTGCTAGAGATGTGAAGGGCCCCTACGAGCAGTACTTC
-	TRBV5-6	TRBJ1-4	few	CASSLGGHNEKLFF	TGTGCCAGCAGCTTGGGGGGACATAATGAAAAACTGTTTTTT
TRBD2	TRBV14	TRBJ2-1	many	CASSPIAGTYNEQFF	TGTGCCAGCAGCCCAATAGCGGGAACCTACAATGAGCAGTTCTTC
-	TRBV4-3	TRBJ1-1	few	CASSQQGTPMNTEAFF	TGCGCCAGCAGCCAGCAGGGGACCCCCATGAACACTGAAGCTTTCTTT
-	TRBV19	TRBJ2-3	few	CASRSRAVDTQYF	TGTGCCAGTAGGTCCAGAGCGGTAGATACGCAGTATTTT
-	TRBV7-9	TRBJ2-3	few	CASTNTDTQYF	TGTGCCAGCACCAATACAGATACGCAGTATTTT
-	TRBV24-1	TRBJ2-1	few	CATSESRGAGNEQFF	TGTGCCACCAGTGAGTCCCGAGGAGCCGGCAATGAGCAGTTCTTC
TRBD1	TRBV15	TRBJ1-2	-	CATSRDLDRGFYGYTF	TGTGCCACCAGCAGAGATTTGGACAGGGGATTCTATGGCTACACCTTC
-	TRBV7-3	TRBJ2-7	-	CASSLSGHSKEQYF	TGTGCCAGCAGCTTATCAGGACATTCGAAAGAGCAGTACTTC
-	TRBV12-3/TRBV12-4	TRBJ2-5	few	CASSLNSPRETQYF	TGTGCCAGCAGTTTAAATTCCCCTCGGGAGACCCAGTACTTC
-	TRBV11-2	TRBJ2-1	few	CASSITGYNEQLF	TGTGCCAGCAGCATTACAGGTTACAATGAGCAGCTCTTC
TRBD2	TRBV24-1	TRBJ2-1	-	CATSDVAGEQFF	TGTGCCACCAGTGATGTAGCGGGTGAGCAGTTCTTC
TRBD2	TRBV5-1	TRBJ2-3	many	CASSLEERDSWYF	TGCGCCAGCAGCTTGGAAGAGCGGGACTCCTGGTATTTT
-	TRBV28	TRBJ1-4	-	CASSPRLTHEKLFF	TGTGCCAGCAGTCCCAGGCTTACGCACGAAAAACTGTTTTTT
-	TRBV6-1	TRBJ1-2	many	CASSERGRVGYTF	TGTGCCAGCAGTGAACGGGGGAGAGTTGGCTACACCTTC
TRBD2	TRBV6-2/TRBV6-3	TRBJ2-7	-	CASGWTSGRNEQYF	TGTGCCAGCGGTTGGACTAGCGGGAGGAACGAGCAGTACTTC
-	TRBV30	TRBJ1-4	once	CAWSGRNEKLFF	TGTGCCTGGAGTGGACGGAATGAAAAACTGTTTTTT
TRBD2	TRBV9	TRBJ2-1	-	CASSVGTSGFLQTNEQFF	TGTGCCAGCAGCGTAGGGACTAGCGGTTTTCTCCAAACAAATGAGCAGTTCTTC
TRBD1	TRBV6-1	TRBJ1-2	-	CASRQDRVNNYGYTF	TGTGCCAGCAGGCAAGACAGGGTTAATAACTATGGCTACACCTTC
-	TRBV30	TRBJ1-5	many	CAWSRVSNQPQHF	TGTGCCTGGAGTAGGGTAAGCAATCAGCCCCAGCATTTT
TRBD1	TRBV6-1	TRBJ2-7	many	CASSDHRGYEQYF	TGTGCCAGCAGTGATCACAGGGGCTACGAGCAGTACTTC
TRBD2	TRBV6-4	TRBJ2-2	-	CASSTREGRSGELFF	TGTGCCAGCAGTACCCGGGAGGGGAGAAGCGGGGAGCTGTTTTTT
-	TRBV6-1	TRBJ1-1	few	CASTPMENTEAFF	TGTGCCAGCACCCCTATGGAGAATACTGAAGCTTTCTTT
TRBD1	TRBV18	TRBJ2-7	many	CASSQRTGYEQYF	TGTGCCAGCTCACAACGGACAGGCTACGAGCAGTACTTC
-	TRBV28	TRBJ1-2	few	CASTGTDWRGYTF	TGTGCCAGCACTGGGACGGATTGGAGAGGCTACACCTTC
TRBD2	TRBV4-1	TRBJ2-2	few	CASSQANSGSVGSTGELFF	TGCGCCAGCAGCCAAGCAAATAGCGGGAGTGTGGGGAGCACCGGGGAGCTGTTTTTT
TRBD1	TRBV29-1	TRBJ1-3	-	CSVGGQGRGNTIYF	TGCAGCGTTGGGGGACAGGGGAGAGGAAACACCATATATTTT
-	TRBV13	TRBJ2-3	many	CASSLGRADTQYF	TGTGCCAGCAGCTTAGGCCGGGCAGATACGCAGTATTTT
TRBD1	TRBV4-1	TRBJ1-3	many	CASSQTGDHTIYF	TGCGCCAGCAGCCAGACAGGGGACCACACCATATATTTT
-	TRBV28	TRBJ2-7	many	CASSFMRRTSYEQYF	TGTGCCAGCAGTTTTATGAGACGTACCTCCTACGAGCAGTACTTC
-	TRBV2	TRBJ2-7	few	CASAGLGEQYF	TGTGCCAGCGCGGGGCTCGGCGAGCAGTACTTC
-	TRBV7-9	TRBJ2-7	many	CASSQGPEQYF	TGTGCCAGCAGCCAGGGACCGGAGCAGTACTTC
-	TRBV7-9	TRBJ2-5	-	CASSLAAGQETQYF	TGTGCCAGCAGCTTAGCGGCAGGTCAAGAGACCCAGTACTTC
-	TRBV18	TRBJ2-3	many	CASSPQGDTQYF	TGTGCCAGCTCACCACAAGGGGATACGCAGTATTTT
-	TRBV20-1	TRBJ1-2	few	CSATGGDKGYTF	TGCAGTGCGACGGGCGGGGATAAAGGCTACACCTTC
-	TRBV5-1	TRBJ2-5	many	CASSLQYTQETQYF	TGCGCCAGCAGCTTGCAGTACACCCAAGAGACCCAGTACTTC
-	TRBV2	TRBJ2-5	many	CASKGQPQETQYF	TGTGCCAGTAAAGGACAGCCGCAAGAGACCCAGTACTTC
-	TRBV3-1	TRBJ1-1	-	CASSQGGAEAFF	TGTGCCAGCAGCCAGGGAGGGGCTGAAGCTTTCTTT
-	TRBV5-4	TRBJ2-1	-	CASSLSGDEQFF	TGTGCCAGCAGCTTGTCAGGCGATGAGCAGTTCTTC
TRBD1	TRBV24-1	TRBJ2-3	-	CATSGDRGLSDTQYF	TGTGCCACCAGTGGGGACAGGGGGCTATCAGATACGCAGTATTTT
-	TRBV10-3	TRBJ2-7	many	CAISEWGWNEQYF	TGTGCCATCAGTGAATGGGGGTGGAACGAGCAGTACTTC
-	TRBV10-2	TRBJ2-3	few	CASSKTVDTDTQYF	TGCGCCAGCAGTAAGACGGTAGACACAGATACGCAGTATTTT
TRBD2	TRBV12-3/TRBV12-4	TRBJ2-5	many	CASSLWREVPFHQGETQYF	TGTGCCAGCAGTTTATGGCGGGAGGTCCCCTTTCATCAGGGGGAGACCCAGTACTTC
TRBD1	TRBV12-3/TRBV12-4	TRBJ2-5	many	CASSYDRGGQETQYF	TGTGCCAGCAGCTACGACAGGGGAGGCCAAGAGACCCAGTACTTC
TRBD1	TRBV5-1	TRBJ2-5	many	CASSFFGTGEETQYF	TGCGCCAGCAGCTTTTTTGGGACAGGGGAAGAGACCCAGTACTTC
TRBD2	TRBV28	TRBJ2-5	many	CASSLGLADQETQYF	TGTGCCAGCAGTCTCGGACTAGCGGACCAAGAGACCCAGTACTTC
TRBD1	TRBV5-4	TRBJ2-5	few	CASNLDRGQETQYF	TGTGCCAGCAACCTGGACAGGGGACAAGAGACCCAGTACTTC